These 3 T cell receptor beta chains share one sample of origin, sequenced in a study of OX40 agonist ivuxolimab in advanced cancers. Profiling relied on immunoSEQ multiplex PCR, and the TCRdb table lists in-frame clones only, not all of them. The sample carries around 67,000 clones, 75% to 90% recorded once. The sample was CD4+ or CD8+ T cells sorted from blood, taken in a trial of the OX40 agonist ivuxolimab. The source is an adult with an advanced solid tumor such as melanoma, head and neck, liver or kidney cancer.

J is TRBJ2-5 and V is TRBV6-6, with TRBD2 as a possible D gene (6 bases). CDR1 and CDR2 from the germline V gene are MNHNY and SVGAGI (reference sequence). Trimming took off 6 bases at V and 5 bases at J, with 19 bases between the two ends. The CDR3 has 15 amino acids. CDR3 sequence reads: CASSRDSRPQETQYF. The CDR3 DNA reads TGTGCCAGCAGCCGGGACTCGAGGCCACAGGAGACCCAGTACTTC.

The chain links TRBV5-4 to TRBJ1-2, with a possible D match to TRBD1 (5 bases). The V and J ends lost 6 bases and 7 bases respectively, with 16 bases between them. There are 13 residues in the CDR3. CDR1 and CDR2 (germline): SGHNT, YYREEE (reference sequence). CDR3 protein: CASTTPRGVGYTF. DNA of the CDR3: TGTGCCAGCACCACCCCGCGGGGGGTTGGCTACACCTTC.

The CDR3 here is CASSRTRTKTYEQYF. In DNA form, the CDR3 reads TGTGCCAGCAGCCGAACCAGGACGAAAACCTACGAGCAGTACTTC. The rearrangement joins TRBV5-6 to TRBJ2-7; no clear D gene. This CDR3 spans 15 amino acids. V was shortened by 4 bases and J by 2 bases, with 16 bases between the two germline ends. From germline, CDR1 is SGHDT and CDR2 YYEEEE.